These T cell receptor beta chains were read from a single sample in a study of radiation and T cells in renal cell carcinoma. Some clones are missing from TCRdb's copy, which holds only in-frame ones; the method was immunoSEQ multiplex PCR. The profile shows around 160,000 clones, about 88% of them singletons. This specimen consisted of blood, obtained from a patient whose treatment included radiotherapy and nephrectomy. These TCRs come from a woman in her 70s with renal cell carcinoma. CDR3s include the opening cysteine and the closing phenylalanine or tryptophan. D genes are given only for firm matches. Expanded clones get a size class; other rows say once, few or many, or leave the size out.

D: -
V: TRBV9
J: TRBJ2-7
size: -
CDR3: CASSVGTAFYEQYF
DNA: TGTGCCAGCAGCGTAGGGACAGCCTTCTACGAGCAGTACTTC

D: -
V: TRBV27
J: TRBJ1-4
size: -
CDR3: CASRRVATNEKLFF
DNA: TGTGCCAGCAGAAGGGTTGCAACTAATGAAAAACTGTTTTTT

D: -
V: TRBV7-2
J: TRBJ2-7
size: -
CDR3: CASSIYREEQYF
DNA: TGTGCCAGCAGCATCTACAGGGAGGAGCAGTACTTC

D: -
V: TRBV10-3
J: TRBJ1-2
size: -
CDR3: CAISESSGAVGYTF
DNA: TGTGCCATCAGTGAGTCCTCGGGGGCTGTTGGCTACACCTTC

D: TRBD1
V: TRBV19
J: TRBJ1-1
size: -
CDR3: CASDQGVEAFF
DNA: TGTGCCAGTGATCAGGGGGTTGAAGCTTTCTTT

D: TRBD1
V: TRBV7-9
J: TRBJ2-5
size: -
CDR3: CASTGGETQYF
DNA: TGTGCTAGTACAGGGGGGGAGACCCAGTACTTC

D: TRBD2
V: TRBV6-6
J: TRBJ2-3
size: -
CDR3: CASSHSGGGLTDTQYF
DNA: TGTGCCAGCAGTCATAGCGGGGGAGGTCTTACAGATACGCAGTATTTT

D: TRBD1
V: TRBV7-2
J: TRBJ1-4
size: -
CDR3: CASSPDRGSEKLFF
DNA: TGTGCCAGCAGCCCGGACAGGGGGAGTGAAAAACTGTTTTTT

D: -
V: TRBV6-5
J: TRBJ1-2
size: -
CDR3: CASSYRGRNYGYTF
DNA: TGTGCCAGCAGTTACCGGGGACGGAACTATGGCTACACCTTC

D: TRBD1
V: TRBV7-6
J: TRBJ2-3
size: -
CDR3: CASSLRYSGTGTTDTQYF
DNA: TGTGCCAGCAGCCTAAGATACTCCGGGACAGGGACCACAGATACGCAGTATTTT

D: TRBD2
V: TRBV4-3
J: TRBJ2-3
size: -
CDR3: CASSQQRTSGGTDTQYF
DNA: TGCGCCAGCAGCCAGCAAAGGACTAGCGGGGGCACAGATACGCAGTATTTT

D: TRBD1
V: TRBV27
J: TRBJ2-7
size: -
CDR3: CASRLAGGNSYEQYF
DNA: TGTGCCAGCAGACTCGCAGGGGGAAACTCCTACGAGCAGTACTTC

D: TRBD1
V: TRBV6-5
J: TRBJ2-7
size: -
CDR3: CASRGTGGSYEQYF
DNA: TGTGCCAGCAGGGGGACAGGGGGATCCTACGAGCAGTACTTC

D: -
V: TRBV9
J: TRBJ1-1
size: -
CDR3: CASSVDGGGTEAFF
DNA: TGTGCCAGCAGCGTAGACGGGGGTGGCACTGAAGCTTTCTTT

D: -
V: TRBV5-5
J: TRBJ2-5
size: -
CDR3: CASSRTGHQETQYF
DNA: TGTGCCAGCAGCCGAACGGGACACCAAGAGACCCAGTACTTC

D: -
V: TRBV5-1
J: TRBJ1-1
size: once
CDR3: CASRPNSLNTEAFF
DNA: TGCGCCAGCAGACCTAACAGCCTGAACACTGAAGCTTTCTTT

D: -
V: TRBV6-6
J: TRBJ2-2
size: -
CDR3: CASSFWTGELFF
DNA: TGTGCCAGCAGTTTTTGGACCGGGGAGCTGTTTTTT

D: -
V: TRBV27
J: TRBJ1-1
size: -
CDR3: CASRLRASGTPNTEAFF
DNA: TGTGCCAGCCGCCTTAGAGCTTCCGGGACCCCGAACACTGAAGCTTTCTTT

D: -
V: TRBV4-2
J: TRBJ2-1
size: -
CDR3: CASSQADSRSNNEQFF
DNA: TGTGCCAGCAGCCAAGCAGACAGTCGGTCTAACAATGAGCAGTTCTTC

D: -
V: TRBV5-6
J: TRBJ2-5
size: -
CDR3: CASSLKGLGETQYF
DNA: TGTGCCAGCAGCCTTAAAGGGCTGGGGGAGACCCAGTACTTC

D: -
V: TRBV28
J: TRBJ2-2
size: once
CDR3: CASCLTGANTGELFF
DNA: TGTGCCAGCTGCTTGACGGGAGCGAACACCGGGGAGCTGTTTTTT

D: -
V: TRBV5-1
J: TRBJ2-2
size: -
CDR3: CASSLWDTGELFF
DNA: TGCGCCAGCAGCTTGTGGGACACCGGGGAGCTGTTTTTT

D: -
V: TRBV4-1
J: TRBJ2-3
size: -
CDR3: CASSQEYRDPEYF
DNA: TGCGCCAGCAGCCAAGAATATCGCGACCCGGAGTATTTT

D: -
V: TRBV21-1
J: TRBJ2-5
size: once
CDR3: CASRKTSGGAGDQETQYF
DNA: TGTGCCAGCAGGAAGACTAGCGGGGGTGCGGGAGACCAAGAGACCCAGTACTTC

D: TRBD2
V: TRBV9
J: TRBJ2-2
size: -
CDR3: CASSVKTPGGGTNTGELFF
DNA: TGTGCCAGCAGCGTCAAAACCCCCGGCGGGGGGACTAACACCGGGGAGCTGTTTTTT

D: -
V: TRBV30
J: TRBJ2-7
size: -
CDR3: CACKSRTASTYEQYF
DNA: TGTGCCTGCAAGTCCCGGACAGCGTCTACCTACGAGCAGTACTTC

D: -
V: TRBV11-3
J: TRBJ2-3
size: -
CDR3: CASSLLRQTTDTQYF
DNA: TGTGCCAGCAGCTTACTTCGACAGACCACAGATACGCAGTATTTT

D: -
V: TRBV7-3
J: TRBJ1-6
size: few
CDR3: CASSLGLVGYMNSPLHF
DNA: TGTGCCAGCAGCTTAGGCCTGGTGGGTTACATGAATTCACCCCTCCACTTT

D: -
V: TRBV28
J: TRBJ1-5
size: once
CDR3: CASSLGGGNQPQHF
DNA: TGTGCCAGCAGTTTAGGAGGGGGTAATCAGCCCCAGCATTTT

D: TRBD1
V: TRBV29-1
J: TRBJ1-1
size: -
CDR3: CLRGQENTEAFF
DNA: TGCCTGCGGGGACAGGAGAACACTGAAGCTTTCTTT

D: TRBD2
V: TRBV6-6
J: TRBJ2-1
size: -
CDR3: CASSYLKPSGGDSLFF
DNA: TGTGCCAGCAGTTACCTTAAACCTAGCGGGGGGGATTCTCTGTTCTTC

D: -
V: TRBV6-1
J: TRBJ1-5
size: -
CDR3: CASGQGGQPQHF
DNA: TGTGCCAGTGGGCAAGGAGGGCAGCCCCAGCATTTT

D: -
V: TRBV10-3
J: TRBJ1-1
size: -
CDR3: CAALDRANTEAFF
DNA: TGTGCCGCGCTGGATCGGGCGAACACTGAAGCTTTCTTT

D: TRBD2
V: TRBV5-1
J: TRBJ2-1
size: -
CDR3: CASLPGTTSYNEQFF
DNA: TGCGCCAGCTTACCCGGGACTACCTCCTACAATGAGCAGTTCTTC

D: -
V: TRBV27
J: TRBJ1-2
size: -
CDR3: CASSSRAITGHGYTF
DNA: TGTGCCAGCAGTTCCCGAGCAATAACAGGCCATGGCTACACCTTC

D: -
V: TRBV6-6
J: TRBJ2-1
size: -
CDR3: CASSAGSPSSYNEQFF
DNA: TGTGCCAGCAGTGCAGGATCCCCTAGCTCCTACAATGAGCAGTTCTTC

D: -
V: TRBV5-1
J: TRBJ2-2
size: -
CDR3: CASSLAGTHGAGELFF
DNA: TGCGCCAGCAGCTTGGCCGGGACCCACGGGGCCGGGGAGCTGTTTTTT

D: -
V: TRBV5-8
J: TRBJ1-1
size: -
CDR3: CASSPGHSMNTEAFF
DNA: TGTGCCAGCAGCCCTGGACATTCCATGAACACTGAAGCTTTCTTT

D: TRBD1
V: TRBV7-9
J: TRBJ1-4
size: -
CDR3: CASSLDRGNEKLFF
DNA: TGTGCCAGCAGCTTGGACAGGGGTAATGAAAAACTGTTTTTT

D: -
V: TRBV30
J: TRBJ1-5
size: -
CDR3: CAWRNSHNQPQHF
DNA: TGTGCCTGGAGAAACAGCCACAATCAGCCCCAGCATTTT

D: -
V: TRBV30
J: TRBJ2-5
size: -
CDR3: CATGTLKTQYF
DNA: TGTGCCACAGGGACATTGAAGACCCAGTACTTC

D: TRBD1
V: TRBV15
J: TRBJ2-7
size: -
CDR3: CATRVRTGGGEQYF
DNA: TGTGCCACCAGGGTTCGGACAGGGGGTGGGGAGCAGTACTTC

D: -
V: TRBV6-1
J: TRBJ1-5
size: -
CDR3: CASSGFRVGNQPQHF
DNA: TGTGCCAGCAGTGGCTTCAGGGTTGGGAATCAGCCCCAGCATTTT

D: -
V: TRBV6-6
J: TRBJ2-7
size: -
CDR3: CASSYPAGTLAYEQYF
DNA: TGTGCCAGCAGTTACCCGGCTGGGACGCTGGCCTACGAGCAGTACTTC

D: -
V: TRBV19
J: TRBJ2-4
size: -
CDR3: CASSIIPGENIQYF
DNA: TGTGCCAGTAGTATCATTCCAGGTGAAAACATTCAGTACTTC

D: TRBD1
V: TRBV19
J: TRBJ2-5
size: -
CDR3: CASSFSGGGETQYF
DNA: TGTGCCAGTAGTTTCTCAGGGGGCGGGGAGACCCAGTACTTC

D: -
V: TRBV6-5
J: TRBJ1-6
size: -
CDR3: CASSPSDSPLHF
DNA: TGTGCCAGCAGTCCCTCGGATTCACCCCTCCACTTT

D: -
V: TRBV2
J: TRBJ2-1
size: -
CDR3: CASSEFQDKFF
DNA: TGTGCCAGCAGTGAATTTCAGGATAAGTTCTTC

D: -
V: TRBV18
J: TRBJ2-3
size: -
CDR3: CASSPPVGGLRDTQYF
DNA: TGTGCCAGCTCACCACCAGTTGGGGGGCTGAGAGATACGCAGTATTTT

D: TRBD2
V: TRBV30
J: TRBJ2-2
size: -
CDR3: CAWSVRASGLSGTGELFF
DNA: TGTGCCTGGAGTGTAAGGGCTAGCGGGCTAAGCGGAACCGGGGAGCTGTTTTTT

D: -
V: TRBV27
J: TRBJ2-7
size: -
CDR3: CASSLGQGQSYEQYF
DNA: TGTGCCAGCAGTTTAGGGCAGGGTCAATCCTACGAGCAGTACTTC

D: TRBD1
V: TRBV7-9
J: TRBJ1-6
size: few
CDR3: CASSLGQGAFSPLHF
DNA: TGTGCCAGCAGCCTGGGACAGGGGGCATTTTCACCCCTCCACTTT

D: -
V: TRBV18
J: TRBJ1-3
size: -
CDR3: CASSGGFGNTIYF
DNA: TGTGCCAGCTCAGGAGGGTTTGGAAACACCATATATTTT

D: -
V: TRBV7-2
J: TRBJ2-2
size: -
CDR3: CASSLVYGELFF
DNA: TGTGCCAGCAGCTTAGTTTACGGGGAGCTGTTTTTT

D: TRBD1
V: TRBV6-5
J: TRBJ1-2
size: -
CDR3: CASSYNPGQEHGYTF
DNA: TGTGCCAGCAGTTACAATCCCGGACAGGAGCATGGCTACACCTTC

D: -
V: TRBV19
J: TRBJ1-5
size: -
CDR3: CASSIMAPGRNNQPQHF
DNA: TGTGCCAGTAGTATAATGGCTCCAGGGAGGAACAATCAGCCCCAGCATTTT

D: -
V: TRBV7-3
J: TRBJ2-7
size: -
CDR3: CASSPGGSAYEQYF
DNA: TGTGCCAGCAGCCCAGGGGGGTCGGCTTACGAGCAGTACTTC

D: -
V: TRBV5-4
J: TRBJ2-3
size: -
CDR3: CASSMVGRDTQYF
DNA: TGTGCCAGCAGCATGGTTGGTCGGGATACGCAGTATTTT

D: -
V: TRBV4-2
J: TRBJ1-4
size: once
CDR3: CASSLFPRGEKLFF
DNA: TGTGCCAGCAGCCTCTTTCCCCGGGGCGAAAAACTGTTTTTT

D: -
V: TRBV5-1
J: TRBJ2-5
size: -
CDR3: CASSLELAETQYF
DNA: TGCGCCAGCAGCTTGGAGCTAGCGGAGACCCAGTACTTC